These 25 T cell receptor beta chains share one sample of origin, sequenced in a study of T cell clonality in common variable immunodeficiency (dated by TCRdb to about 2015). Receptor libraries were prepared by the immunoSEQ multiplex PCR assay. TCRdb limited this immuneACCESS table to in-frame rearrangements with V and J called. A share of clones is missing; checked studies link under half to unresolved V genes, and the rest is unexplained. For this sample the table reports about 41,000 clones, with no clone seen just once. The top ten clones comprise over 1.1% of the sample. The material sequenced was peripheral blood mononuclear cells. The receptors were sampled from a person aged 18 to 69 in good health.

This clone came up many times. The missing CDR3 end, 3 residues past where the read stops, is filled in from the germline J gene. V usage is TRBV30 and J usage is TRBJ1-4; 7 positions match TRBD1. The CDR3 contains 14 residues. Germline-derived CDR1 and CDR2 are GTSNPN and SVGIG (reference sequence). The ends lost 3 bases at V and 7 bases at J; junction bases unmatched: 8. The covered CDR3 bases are TGTGCCTGGAGAATCCAGGGGGTTCGTGAAAAA. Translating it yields CAWRIQGVREK. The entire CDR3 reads CAWRIQGVREKLFF.

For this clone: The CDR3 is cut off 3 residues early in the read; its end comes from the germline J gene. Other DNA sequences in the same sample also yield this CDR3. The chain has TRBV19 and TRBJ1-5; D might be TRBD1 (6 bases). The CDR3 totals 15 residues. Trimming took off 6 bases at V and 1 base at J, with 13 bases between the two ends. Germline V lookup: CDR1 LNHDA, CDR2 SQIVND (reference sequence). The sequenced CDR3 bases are TGTGCCAGTAGCCCAGGGCAGGGGAGCAATCAGCCC. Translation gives CASSPGQGSNQP. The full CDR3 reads CASSPGQGSNQPQHF.

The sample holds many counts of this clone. The CDR3 loop reads CASSPDRTNTEAFF. CDR3 DNA, as far as it was read: TGTGCCAGCAGCCCCGACAGGACCAACACTGAA. The chain has TRBV7-2 and TRBJ1-1, with D perhaps TRBD1 (6 bases). The sequenced fragment ends 3 residues before the CDR3 boundary, so the rest is inferred from the germline J gene. Between the trimmed V and J ends, which lost 5 bases and 2 bases, there was a span of 12 bases. Germline-derived CDR1 and CDR2 are SGHTA and FQGNSA. There are 14 residues in the CDR3.

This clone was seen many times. The sequenced part of the CDR3 DNA is TGTGCCAGCCTACTTTCTCGAGGGGGCGGGAGGGCCGTGGAGACC. Residues: CASLLSRGGGRAVET. The complete CDR3 protein is CASLLSRGGGRAVETQYF. This rearrangement joins TRBV28 to TRBJ2-5; 9 nucleotides align to TRBD2. With the read ending 3 residues before the CDR3 end, the germline J gene is used to fill in that end. V lost 8 bases and J lost 5; bases outside the gene matches: 21. Looked up from germline, CDR1 is MDHEN and CDR2 is SYDVKM. The CDR3 covers 18 residues.

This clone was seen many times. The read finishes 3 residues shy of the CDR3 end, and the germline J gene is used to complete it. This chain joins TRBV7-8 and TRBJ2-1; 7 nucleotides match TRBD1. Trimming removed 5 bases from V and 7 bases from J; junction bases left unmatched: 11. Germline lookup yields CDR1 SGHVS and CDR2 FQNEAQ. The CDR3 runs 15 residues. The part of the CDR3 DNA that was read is TGTGCCAGCAGCATTACAGGGGCCCCCGCGAATGAG. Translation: CASSITGAPANE. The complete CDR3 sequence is CASSITGAPANEQFF.

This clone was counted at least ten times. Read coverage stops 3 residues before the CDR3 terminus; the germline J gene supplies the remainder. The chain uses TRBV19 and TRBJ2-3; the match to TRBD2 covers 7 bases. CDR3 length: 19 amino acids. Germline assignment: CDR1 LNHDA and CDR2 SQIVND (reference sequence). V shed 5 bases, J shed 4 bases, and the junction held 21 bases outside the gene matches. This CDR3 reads CASSQPPRRPAGAADTQYF. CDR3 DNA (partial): TGTGCCAGTAGTCAGCCCCCTCGTCGACCGGCGGGAGCCGCAGATACG.

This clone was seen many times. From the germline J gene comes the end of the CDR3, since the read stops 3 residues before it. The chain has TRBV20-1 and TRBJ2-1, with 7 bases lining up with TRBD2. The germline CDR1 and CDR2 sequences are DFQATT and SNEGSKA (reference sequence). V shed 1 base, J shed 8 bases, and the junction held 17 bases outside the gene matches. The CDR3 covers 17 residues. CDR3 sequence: CSARAPRSGGGEDEQFF. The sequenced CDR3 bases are TGCAGTGCTAGAGCCCCTCGTTCGGGGGGAGGCGAGGATGAG.

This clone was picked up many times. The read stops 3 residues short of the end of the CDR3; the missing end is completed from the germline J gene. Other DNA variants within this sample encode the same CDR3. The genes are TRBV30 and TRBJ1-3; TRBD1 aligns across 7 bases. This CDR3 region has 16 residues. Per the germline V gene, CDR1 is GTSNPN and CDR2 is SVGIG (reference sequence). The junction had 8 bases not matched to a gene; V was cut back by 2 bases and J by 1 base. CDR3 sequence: CAWSSWGTESGNTIYF. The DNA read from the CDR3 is TGTGCCTGGAGTTCCTGGGGGACAGAGTCTGGAAACACC.

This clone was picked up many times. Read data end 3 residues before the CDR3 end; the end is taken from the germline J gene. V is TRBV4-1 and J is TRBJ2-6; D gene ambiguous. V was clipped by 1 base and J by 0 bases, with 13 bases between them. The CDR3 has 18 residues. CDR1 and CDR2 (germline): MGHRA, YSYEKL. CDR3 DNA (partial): TGCGCCAGCAGCCAAGCTTCACCATTTAGCTCTGGGGCCAACGTC. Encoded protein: CASSQASPFSSGANV. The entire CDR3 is CASSQASPFSSGANVLTF.

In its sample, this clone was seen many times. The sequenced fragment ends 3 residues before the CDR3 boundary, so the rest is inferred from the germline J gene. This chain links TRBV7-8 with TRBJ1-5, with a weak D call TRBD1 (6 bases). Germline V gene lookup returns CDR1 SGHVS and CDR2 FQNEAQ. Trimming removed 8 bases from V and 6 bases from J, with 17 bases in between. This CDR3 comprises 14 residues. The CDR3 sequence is CASSPGGAFQPQHF. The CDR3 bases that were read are TGTGCCAGCTCCCCGGGGGGGGCATTTCAGCCC. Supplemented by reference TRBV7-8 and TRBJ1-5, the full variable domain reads GAGVSQSPRYKVAKRGQDVALRCDPISGHVSLFWYQQALGQGPEFLTYFQNEAQLDKSGLPSDRFFAERPEGSVSTLKIQRTQQEDSAVYLCASSPGGAFQPQHFGDGTRLSIL.

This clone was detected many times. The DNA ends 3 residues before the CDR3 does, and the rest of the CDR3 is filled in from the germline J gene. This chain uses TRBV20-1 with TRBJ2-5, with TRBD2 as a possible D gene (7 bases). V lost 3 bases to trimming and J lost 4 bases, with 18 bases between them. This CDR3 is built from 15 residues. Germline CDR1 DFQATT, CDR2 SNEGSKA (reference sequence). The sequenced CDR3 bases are TGCAGTGCTAGCGCCGCCAAGGGAGGGGGAGAGACC. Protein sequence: CSASAAKGGGET. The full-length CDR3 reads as CSASAAKGGGETQYF.

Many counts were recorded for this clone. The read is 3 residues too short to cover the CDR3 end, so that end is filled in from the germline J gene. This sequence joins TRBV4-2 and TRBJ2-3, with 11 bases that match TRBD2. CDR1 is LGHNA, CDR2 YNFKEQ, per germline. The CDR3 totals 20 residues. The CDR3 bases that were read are TGTGCCAGCAGCCAATCCCCCCCTTCGACTAGCGGGATAAATCAAGAGACG. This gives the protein CASSQSPPSTSGINQET. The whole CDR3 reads CASSQSPPSTSGINQETQYF.

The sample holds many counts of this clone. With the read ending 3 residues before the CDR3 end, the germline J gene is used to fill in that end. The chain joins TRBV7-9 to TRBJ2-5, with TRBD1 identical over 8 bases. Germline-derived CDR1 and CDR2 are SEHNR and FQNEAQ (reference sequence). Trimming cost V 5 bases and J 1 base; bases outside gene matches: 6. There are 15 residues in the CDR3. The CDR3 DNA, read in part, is TGTGCCAGCAGCCTAGGCGACAGGGGCCAAGAGACC. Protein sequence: CASSLGDRGQET. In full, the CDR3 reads CASSLGDRGQETQYF.

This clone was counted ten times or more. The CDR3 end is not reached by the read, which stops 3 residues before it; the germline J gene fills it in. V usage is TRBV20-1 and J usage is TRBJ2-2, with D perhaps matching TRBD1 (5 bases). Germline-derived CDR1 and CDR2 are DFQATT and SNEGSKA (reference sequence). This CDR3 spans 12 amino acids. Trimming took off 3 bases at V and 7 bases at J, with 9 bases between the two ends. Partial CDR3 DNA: TGCAGTGCTAGGCAGGGAATCGGGGAG. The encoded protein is CSARQGIGE. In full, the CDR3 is CSARQGIGELFF.

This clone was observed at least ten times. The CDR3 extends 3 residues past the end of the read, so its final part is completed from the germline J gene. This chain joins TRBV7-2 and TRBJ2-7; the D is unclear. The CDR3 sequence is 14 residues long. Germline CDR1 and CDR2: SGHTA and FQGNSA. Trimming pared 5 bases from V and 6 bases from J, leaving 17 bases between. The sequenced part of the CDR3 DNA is TGTGCCAGCAGCCTACTGACATTCCGTGCCGAG. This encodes CASSLLTFRAE. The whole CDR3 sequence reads CASSLLTFRAEQYF.

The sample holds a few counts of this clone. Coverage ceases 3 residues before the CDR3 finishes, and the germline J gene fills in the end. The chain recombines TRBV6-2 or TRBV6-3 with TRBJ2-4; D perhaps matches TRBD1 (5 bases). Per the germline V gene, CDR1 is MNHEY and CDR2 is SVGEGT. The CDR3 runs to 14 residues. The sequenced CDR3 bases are TGTGCCAGCAGCCTGACAGAGTCTAACTATGGT. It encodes CASSLTESNYG. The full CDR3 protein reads CASSLTESNYGQYF.

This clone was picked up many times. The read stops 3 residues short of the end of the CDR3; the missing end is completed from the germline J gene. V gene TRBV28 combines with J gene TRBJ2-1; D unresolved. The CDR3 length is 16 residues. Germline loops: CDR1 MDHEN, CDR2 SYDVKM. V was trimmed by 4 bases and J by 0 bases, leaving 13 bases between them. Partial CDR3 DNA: TGTGCCAGCAGTTCAAGACTGGCGAGCTCCTACAATGAG. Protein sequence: CASSSRLASSYNE. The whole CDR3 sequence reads CASSSRLASSYNEQFF.

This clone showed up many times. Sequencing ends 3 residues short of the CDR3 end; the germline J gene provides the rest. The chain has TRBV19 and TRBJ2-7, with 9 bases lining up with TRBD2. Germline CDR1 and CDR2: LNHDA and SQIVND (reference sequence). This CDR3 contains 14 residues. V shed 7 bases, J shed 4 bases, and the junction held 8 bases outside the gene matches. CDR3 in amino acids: CASNSAGGPYEQYF. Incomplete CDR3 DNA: TGTGCCAGTAACTCGGCGGGAGGGCCGTACGAG.

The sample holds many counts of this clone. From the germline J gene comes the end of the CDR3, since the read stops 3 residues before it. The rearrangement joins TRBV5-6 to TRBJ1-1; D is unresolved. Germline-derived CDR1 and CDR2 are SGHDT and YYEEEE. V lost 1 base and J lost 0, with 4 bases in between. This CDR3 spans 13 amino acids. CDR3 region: CASSLRVNTEAFF. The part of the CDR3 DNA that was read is TGTGCCAGCAGCTTGCGGGTGAACACTGAA. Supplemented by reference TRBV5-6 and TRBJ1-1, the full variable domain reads DAGVTQSPTHLIKTRGQQVTLRCSPKSGHDTVSWYQQALGQGPQFIFQYYEEEERQRGNFPDRFSGHQFPNYSSELNVNALLLGDSALYLCASSLRVNTEAFFGQGTRLTVV.

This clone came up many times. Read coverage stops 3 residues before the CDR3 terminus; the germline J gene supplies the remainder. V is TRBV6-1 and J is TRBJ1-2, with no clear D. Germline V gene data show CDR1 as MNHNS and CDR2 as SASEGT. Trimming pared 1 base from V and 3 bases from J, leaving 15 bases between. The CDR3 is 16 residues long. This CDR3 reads CASSEEGPPLDYGYTF. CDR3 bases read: TGTGCCAGCAGTGAAGAGGGTCCCCCCTTAGACTATGGC.

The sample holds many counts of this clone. The CDR3 reads CASSRTDTQYF. The CDR3 bases that were read are TGTGCCAGCAGCCGGACAGATACG. The chain links TRBV28 to TRBJ2-3; D not resolved. The CDR3 end falls 3 residues outside the read, so it is completed with the germline J gene. V lost 6 bases and J lost 3, with 4 bases in between. CDR3 length equals 11 residues. Germline CDR1 and CDR2: MDHEN and SYDVKM.

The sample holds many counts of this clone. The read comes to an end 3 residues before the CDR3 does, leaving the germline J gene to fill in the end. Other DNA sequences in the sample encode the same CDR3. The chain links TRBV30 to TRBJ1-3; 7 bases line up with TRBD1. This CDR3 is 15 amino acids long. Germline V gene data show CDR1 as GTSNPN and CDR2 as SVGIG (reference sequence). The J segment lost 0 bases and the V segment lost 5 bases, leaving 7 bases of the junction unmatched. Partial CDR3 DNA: TGTGCCTGGCTTGGGGGACAGAGCTCTGGAAACACC. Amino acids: CAWLGGQSSGNT. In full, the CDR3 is CAWLGGQSSGNTIYF.

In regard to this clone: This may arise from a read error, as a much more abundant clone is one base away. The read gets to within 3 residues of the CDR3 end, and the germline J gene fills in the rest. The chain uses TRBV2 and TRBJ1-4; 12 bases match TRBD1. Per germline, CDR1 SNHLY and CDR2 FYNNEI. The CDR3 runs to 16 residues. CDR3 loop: CASSGQGASGANVLFF. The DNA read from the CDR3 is TGTGCCAGCTCGGGACAGGGGGCGTCTGGGGCCAACGTA.

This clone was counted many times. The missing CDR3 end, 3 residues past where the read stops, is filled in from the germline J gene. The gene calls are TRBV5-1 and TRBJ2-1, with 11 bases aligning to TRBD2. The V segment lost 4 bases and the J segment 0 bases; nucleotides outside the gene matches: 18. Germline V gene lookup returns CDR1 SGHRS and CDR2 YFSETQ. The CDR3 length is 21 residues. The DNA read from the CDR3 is TGCGCCAGCAGCCCGGATCGGGGCCCCGGACTAGCGGGTAGCTCCTACAATGAG. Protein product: CASSPDRGPGLAGSSYNE. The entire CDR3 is CASSPDRGPGLAGSSYNEQFF.

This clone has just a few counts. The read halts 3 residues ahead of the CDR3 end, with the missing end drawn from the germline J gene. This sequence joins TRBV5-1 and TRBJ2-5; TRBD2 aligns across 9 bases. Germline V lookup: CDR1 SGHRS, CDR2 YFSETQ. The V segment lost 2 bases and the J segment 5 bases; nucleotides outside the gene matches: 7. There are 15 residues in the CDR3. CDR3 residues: CASSFSSGAGETQYF. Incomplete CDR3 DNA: TGCGCCAGCAGCTTCTCTAGCGGGGCCGGGGAGACC.